This TCR beta chain was identified during a study of blood T cell repertoires in COVID-19. Study background: Sites across the United States, Italy and Spain contributed samples from acute and convalescent COVID-19.

Source study methods: Amplification of reference gene primers was used by the study to estimate nucleated cell counts. Assay used: immunoSEQ multiplex PCR; TCRdb lists only in-frame clones, some missing. V, J and clone size are taken as reported in that table, and D and trimming were inferred from the DNA itself. Of some 310,000 clones listed, 85% to 90% were seen once; the top ten hold around 1%. One Seattle source followed patients from active infection through their disease course. Per the germline V gene, CDR1 is MNHEY and CDR2 is SMNVEV (reference sequence). This CDR3 comprises 16 residues. V gave up 5 bases and J gave up 10 bases; unmatched junction bases: 10.

The TCR originated in a woman in her 40s with COVID-19, enrolled during active disease. The V call is TRBV27, the J call TRBJ1-6, with 11 bases identical to TRBD1. Sequencing was done on a sample of peripheral blood. The CDR3 sequence is CASSPWTGGAKSPLHF. The CDR3 DNA follows: TGTGCCAGCAGTCCATGGACAGGGGGCGCGAAGTCACCCCTCCACTTT.